The next 27 T cell receptor beta chains were all read from a single sample in a study of shared clonotypes between healthy human individuals. Clones were sequenced by immunoSEQ multiplex PCR, and TCRdb holds only the in-frame ones, with some missing. Of more than 2 million clones in the sample, roughly 94% are singletons; the top ten hold more than 0.95%. As defined, naive CD8 cells were CD45RO-negative and positively selected for CCR7, with terminally differentiated effector memory CD45RA+ cells excluded. The sequenced material came from naive CD8+ T cells sorted from blood. The receptors come from a man aged 18-30 years in good health.

The chain uses TRBV6-5 and TRBJ2-7; D gene uncertain. V shed 6 bases and J shed 5 bases, with 17 bases lying between them. Germline V gene data show CDR1 as MNHEY and CDR2 as SVGAGI. This CDR3 region has 14 residues. CDR3 sequence: CASSYQEGIDEQYF. Written as DNA, the CDR3 is TGTGCCAGCAGCTACCAGGAAGGGATCGACGAGCAGTACTTC.

The genes are TRBV5-1 and TRBJ2-1, with 14 bases fitting TRBD2. CDR3 length: 17 residues. The J segment lost 6 bases and the V segment lost 5 bases, leaving 10 bases of the junction unmatched. Germline-derived CDR1 and CDR2 are SGHRS and YFSETQ. As DNA, the CDR3 is TGCGCCAGCAGGGGCGCGTTTGGGACTAGCGGGGGCAATGAGCAGTTCTTC. Its protein is CASRGAFGTSGGNEQFF.

This rearrangement joins TRBV4-1 to TRBJ2-7; 10 bases fit TRBD2. Germline loops: CDR1 MGHRA, CDR2 YSYEKL. V gave up 0 bases and J gave up 3 bases; unmatched junction bases: 11. This CDR3 region has 18 residues. Here the CDR3 reads CASSQEASGGIIGYEQYF. DNA of the CDR3: TGCGCCAGCAGCCAAGAGGCTAGCGGGGGTATAATAGGCTACGAGCAGTACTTC.

The chain employs TRBV19 and TRBJ1-5; D is ambiguous. The CDR3 has 15 amino acids. V was shortened by 4 bases and J by 0 bases, with 10 bases between the two germline ends. Germline CDR1 LNHDA, CDR2 SQIVND (reference sequence). CDR3 sequence (DNA): TGTGCCAGTAGTACCCCGGGGTATAGCAATCAGCCCCAGCATTTT. Its translation is CASSTPGYSNQPQHF.

V usage is TRBV7-9 and J usage is TRBJ2-7, with 7 bases matching TRBD2. The CDR3 contains 15 residues. CDR1 is SEHNR and CDR2 is FQNEAQ in the germline V gene (reference sequence). Trimming removed 5 bases from V and 2 bases from J; junction bases left unmatched: 9. The CDR3 here is CASSLPRGSAYEQYF. CDR3 DNA sequence: TGTGCCAGCAGCCTCCCCCGCGGGAGCGCCTACGAGCAGTACTTC.

This clone was seen only once. The chain has TRBV4-3 and TRBJ2-7; 10 nucleotides align to TRBD1. The junction had 9 bases not matched to a gene; V was cut back by 0 bases and J by 7 bases. The CDR3 has 16 residues. Germline CDR1 reads LGHNA; CDR2 reads YSLEER. CDR3 sequence (DNA): TGCGCCAGCAGCCAAGACTCCCTCGGACAGGGGGGGGAGCAGTACTTC. It is translated as CASSQDSLGQGGEQYF.

This chain links TRBV7-8 with TRBJ2-1; 12 bases match TRBD2. The CDR3 covers 17 residues. J gave up 3 bases and V 5 bases, and 8 bases lay outside the gene matches. Looked up from germline, CDR1 is SGHVS and CDR2 is FQNEAQ. The CDR3 region is CASSQGLAGGNYNEQFF. The CDR3 DNA sequence: TGTGCCAGCAGCCAGGGGCTAGCGGGGGGGAACTACAATGAGCAGTTCTTC.

V is TRBV5-1 and J is TRBJ2-3, with D perhaps matching TRBD1 or TRBD2 (5 bases each). Trimming removed 5 bases from V and 2 bases from J, with 15 bases in between. The CDR3 consists of 15 residues. The germline gives CDR1 SGHRS, CDR2 YFSETQ. The chain's CDR3 is CASRAWLGDTDTQYF. The CDR3 DNA is TGCGCCAGCAGAGCCTGGTTGGGGGACACAGATACGCAGTATTTT.

In the case of this clone: The junction shows a germline mismatch at one end, possibly a read error. This rearrangement joins TRBV7-7 to TRBJ2-7; D not certain. Germline V gene data show CDR1 as SSHAT and CDR2 as FNYEAQ (reference sequence). The CDR3 totals 14 residues. This CDR3 reads CASSLGPHIYEQYF. DNA of the CDR3: TGTGCTAGCAGCTTAGGGCCGCACATCTACGAGCAGTACTTC.

The gene calls are TRBV19 and TRBJ2-4; TRBD2 aligns across 7 bases. The CDR3 runs to 17 residues. CDR1 is LNHDA and CDR2 is SQIVND in the germline V gene (reference sequence). The ends lost 1 base at V and 3 bases at J; junction bases unmatched: 9. CDR3 in amino acids: CASSIAGGLSSKNIQYF. The CDR3 DNA follows: TGTGCCAGTAGTATAGCGGGGGGTCTATCAAGCAAAAACATTCAGTACTTC.

The J gene is TRBJ2-7, the V gene TRBV6-5; D not certain. Trimming pared 2 bases from V and 5 bases from J, leaving 10 bases between. CDR3 length: 13 amino acids. CDR1 is MNHEY, CDR2 SVGAGI, per germline. The CDR3 protein is CASSYPPYHEQYF. In DNA, the CDR3 is TGTGCCAGCAGTTACCCGCCTTATCACGAGCAGTACTTC.

V usage is TRBV7-6 and J usage is TRBJ2-1; D perhaps matches TRBD1 (5 bases). The length of the CDR3 is 16 residues. CDR1 and CDR2 from the germline V gene are SGHVS and FNYEAQ. V gave up 1 base and J gave up 4 bases, with 14 bases separating them. The CDR3 loop reads CASSLEGMGPYNEQFF. Written as DNA, the CDR3 is TGTGCCAGCAGCTTAGAGGGCATGGGGCCTTACAATGAGCAGTTCTTC.

The chain recombines TRBV13 with TRBJ1-3; weak D call: TRBD1 (5 bases). Trimming cost V 8 bases and J 0 bases, with 14 bases left between them. The germline V gene encodes CDR1 PRHDT and CDR2 FYEKMQ (reference sequence). CDR3 length equals 15 residues. The DNA for the CDR3 is TGTGCCAGCTCCCCGGGACGGAACTCTGGAAACACCATATATTTT. This translates into CASSPGRNSGNTIYF.

This CDR3 is CASSTGLAENNEQFF. The CDR3 bases are TGTGCCAGCAGCACCGGACTAGCGGAAAACAATGAGCAGTTCTTC. J is TRBJ2-1 and V is TRBV13; 10 bases line up with TRBD2. The CDR3 has 15 amino acids. J was trimmed by 5 bases and V by 5 bases; bases with no gene match: 6. Per germline, CDR1 PRHDT and CDR2 FYEKMQ (reference sequence). Filled out from reference TRBV13 and TRBJ2-1, the complete variable domain reads AAGVIQSPRHLIKEKRETATLKCYPIPRHDTVYWYQQGPGQDPQFLISFYEKMQSDKGSIPDRFSAQQFSDYHSELNMSSLELGDSALYFCASSTGLAENNEQFFGPGTRLTVL.

The chain recombines TRBV30 with TRBJ1-2; TRBD1 matches at 7 bases. The germline CDR1 and CDR2 sequences are GTSNPN and SVGIG (reference sequence). V was clipped by 0 bases and J by 6 bases; unmatched bases: 16. The CDR3 consists of 17 residues. The CDR3: CAWSVPTETGTADGYTF. The CDR3 DNA follows: TGTGCCTGGAGTGTACCGACGGAGACAGGGACGGCGGATGGCTACACCTTC.

Details on this clone: One end of the junction varies from germline; a read error may be responsible. The V call is TRBV2, the J call TRBJ2-4; 9 bases agree with TRBD1. In germline, CDR1 is SNHLY, CDR2 FYNNEI. The CDR3 contains 11 residues. This CDR3 reads CASSAGTGFHF. The CDR3 region has the DNA TGTGCCAGCAGCGCCGGGACAGGGTTCCACTTC.

The gene calls are TRBV9 and TRBJ2-2; 8 nucleotides line up with TRBD2. Germline V lookup: CDR1 SGDLS, CDR2 YYNGEE. V was clipped by 3 bases and J by 8 bases; unmatched bases: 6. The CDR3 runs 14 residues. This CDR3 reads CASSARGLGGELFF. The CDR3, as DNA: TGTGCCAGCAGCGCCAGGGGACTAGGAGGGGAGCTGTTTTTT. Full variable domain (missing parts from reference TRBV9 and TRBJ2-2): DSGVTQTPKHLITATGQRVTLRCSPRSGDLSVYWYQQSLDQGLQFLIQYYNGEERAKGNILERFSAQQFPDLHSELNLSSLELGDSALYFCASSARGLGGELFFGEGSRLTVL.

To note about this clone: In the same sample, other DNA sequences code for this CDR3. The chain links TRBV5-1 to TRBJ1-1; D perhaps matches TRBD1 (5 bases). Trimming removed 4 bases from V and 4 bases from J, with 11 bases in between. Germline loops: CDR1 SGHRS, CDR2 YFSETQ. CDR3 length equals 13 residues. CDR3 sequence: CASSLTGSTEAFF. CDR3 nucleotides: TGCGCCAGCAGCCTTACAGGATCCACTGAAGCTTTCTTT. The variable domain in full, completed from reference TRBV5-1 and TRBJ1-1, reads KAGVTQTPRYLIKTRGQQVTLSCSPISGHRSVSWYQQTPGQGLQFLFEYFSETQRNKGNFPGRFSGRQFSNSRSEMNVSTLELGDSALYLCASSLTGSTEAFFGQGTRLTVV.

The chain uses TRBV9 and TRBJ1-1; D gene ambiguous. The V gene lost 2 bases and the J gene lost 0 bases, with 11 bases spanning the gap. This CDR3 comprises 15 residues. Germline V CDR1 and CDR2: SGDLS, YYNGEE. The CDR3 bases are TGTGCCAGCAGCGTGTTAAAAGAGTTGAACACTGAAGCTTTCTTT. Residues: CASSVLKELNTEAFF.

The chain employs TRBV9 and TRBJ1-2; 8 positions agree with TRBD1. Germline assignment: CDR1 SGDLS and CDR2 YYNGEE. This CDR3 comprises 18 residues. After removal of 2 bases from V and 6 bases from J, the junction contained 18 bases not matched to a gene. CDR3 sequence reads: CASSVGRDRPPGLDGYTF. The DNA for the CDR3 is TGTGCCAGCAGCGTGGGACGGGACAGGCCTCCTGGGTTGGATGGCTACACCTTC.

As concerns this clone: The sample has other DNA sequences that encode this CDR3 too. The chain uses TRBV7-2 and TRBJ1-3, with TRBD1 matching 7 bases. The germline CDR1 and CDR2 sequences are SGHTA and FQGNSA. Losses at the gene ends were 5 bases for V and 0 bases for J; bases not matched to a gene: 4. The CDR3 has 15 amino acids. In DNA, the CDR3 is TGTGCCAGCAGCCCCCGGACAGGCTCTGGAAACACCATATATTTT. Its translation: CASSPRTGSGNTIYF.

The CDR3 DNA reads as TGTGCCAGCAGCTTAGTAGTCAGCTCCTCCTACGAGCAGTACTTC. Its translation is CASSLVVSSSYEQYF. V usage is TRBV7-6 and J usage is TRBJ2-7; no clear D. Trimming cost V 1 base and J 0 bases, with 10 bases left between them. The germline CDR1 and CDR2 sequences are SGHVS and FNYEAQ. The CDR3 runs to 15 residues. The variable domain in full, completed from reference TRBV7-6 and TRBJ2-7, reads GAGVSQSPRYKVTKRGQDVALRCDPISGHVSLYWYRQALGQGPEFLTYFNYEAQQDKSGLPNDRFSAERPEGSISTLTIQRTEQRDSAMYRCASSLVVSSSYEQYFGPGTRLTVT.

V and J are TRBV5-1 and TRBJ2-3; D gene unclear. The V gene's germline CDR1 is SGHRS and CDR2 YFSETQ. This CDR3 is built from 15 residues. V gave up 2 bases and J gave up 2 bases, with 12 bases separating them. CDR3 protein: CASSLVHQTTDTQYF. The CDR3 DNA is TGCGCCAGCAGCTTAGTTCACCAAACCACAGATACGCAGTATTTT.

This chain connects TRBV28 to TRBJ2-7; D is undetermined. Germline V gives CDR1 MDHEN, CDR2 SYDVKM. CDR3 length: 14 amino acids. V lost 3 bases, J lost 4 bases, and 13 bases lay in between. CDR3 loop: CASSFRGVQYEQYF. The CDR3 nucleotides read TGTGCCAGCAGTTTTCGTGGGGTCCAATACGAGCAGTACTTC.

A word on this clone: This specimen includes other DNA sequences encoding the same CDR3. The chain is built from TRBV6-5 and TRBJ2-1; D unresolved. Germline values: CDR1 MNHEY, CDR2 SVGAGI. The CDR3 sequence is 13 residues long. V was trimmed by 2 bases and J by 6 bases, leaving 8 bases between them. CDR3 nucleotide sequence: TGTGCCAGCAGTTACGCCGGACCCAATGAGCAGTTCTTC. It is translated as CASSYAGPNEQFF.

The gene calls are TRBV6-1 and TRBJ2-3; D unresolved. The germline CDR1 and CDR2 sequences are MNHNS and SASEGT. V was shortened by 7 bases and J by 2 bases, with 10 bases between the two germline ends. The CDR3 spans 13 residues. As DNA, the CDR3 is TGTGCCAGCAAAGGTTATAACACAGATACGCAGTATTTT. Protein sequence: CASKGYNTDTQYF.

The J gene is TRBJ2-7, the V gene TRBV15; no definite D call. This CDR3 has 13 residues. The V end lost 4 bases, the J end lost 4 bases, and 11 bases lay between the germline ends. From germline, CDR1 is LNHNV and CDR2 YYDKDF (reference sequence). CDR3 residues: CATSKPGNYEQYF. For the CDR3, the DNA is TGTGCCACCAGCAAGCCTGGGAATTACGAGCAGTACTTC.